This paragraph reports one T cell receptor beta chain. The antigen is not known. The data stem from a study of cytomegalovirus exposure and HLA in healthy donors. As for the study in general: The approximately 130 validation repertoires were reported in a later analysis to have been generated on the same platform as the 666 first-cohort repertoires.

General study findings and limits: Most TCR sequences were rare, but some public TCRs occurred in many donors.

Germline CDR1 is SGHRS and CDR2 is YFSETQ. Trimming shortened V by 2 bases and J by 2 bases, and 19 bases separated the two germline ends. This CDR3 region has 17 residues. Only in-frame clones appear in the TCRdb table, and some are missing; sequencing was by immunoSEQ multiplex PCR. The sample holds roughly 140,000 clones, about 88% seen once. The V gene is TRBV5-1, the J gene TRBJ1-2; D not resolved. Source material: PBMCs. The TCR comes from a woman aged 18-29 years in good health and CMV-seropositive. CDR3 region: CASSFDNVEGTNYGYTF. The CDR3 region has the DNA TGCGCCAGCAGCTTCGATAATGTGGAGGGTACGAACTATGGCTACACCTTC. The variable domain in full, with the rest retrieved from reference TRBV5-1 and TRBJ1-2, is KAGVTQTPRYLIKTRGQQVTLSCSPISGHRSVSWYQQTPGQGLQFLFEYFSETQRNKGNFPGRFSGRQFSNSRSEMNVSTLELGDSALYLCASSFDNVEGTNYGYTFGSGTRLTVV.